There are a few counts of the clone carrying this TCR beta chain. TCRdb re-called the RT-PCR reads with MiXCR, one entry per CDR3 protein. The profile covers hundreds of thousands of distinct CDR3 sequences, with more than 13% appearing a single time and just over 3.5% taken by the ten largest. The V gene lost 7 bases and the J gene lost 5 bases, with 15 bases spanning the gap. Germline V lookup: CDR1 SGHDT, CDR2 YYEEEE. This CDR3 is built from 14 residues. This clonotype was obtained from a female donor in good health, serving as a healthy control. Sequencing was carried out using memory CD4+ T cells from blood. The J gene is TRBJ1-4, the V gene TRBV5-6; D is uncertain. Here the CDR3 DNA reads TGTGCCAGCGAAGCGCCCGGGAGGAATGAAAAACTGTTTTTT. Protein product: CASEAPGRNEKLFF.